The 3 T cell receptor beta chains in this list originate from one sample, sequenced in a study of radiotherapy plus CTLA-4 blockade in lung cancer. The repertoire was sequenced with immunoSEQ multiplex PCR; TCRdb's copy has only in-frame clones and lacks some. The table lists about 33,000 clones, roughly four fifths of them singletons. This specimen consisted of peripheral blood, obtained from a patient treated with radiotherapy plus ipilimumab. The receptors here all came from a human donor with non-small cell lung cancer that progressed on radiotherapy plus ipilimumab.

This chain links TRBV7-9 with TRBJ1-1, with TRBD1 matching 10 bases. J was trimmed by 4 bases and V by 7 bases; bases with no gene match: 3. The germline CDR1 and CDR2 sequences are SEHNR and FQNEAQ (reference sequence). CDR3 length equals 13 residues. The CDR3 loop reads CASTGQGSTEAFF. For the CDR3, the DNA is TGTGCCAGCACGGGACAGGGGTCCACTGAAGCTTTCTTT.

CDR3 in DNA: TGTGCCAGCAGCGTAGCGAAACTAGCGGGGCAAGAGACCCAGTACTTC. It codes for CASSVAKLAGQETQYF. This chain joins TRBV9 and TRBJ2-5; 10 nucleotides match TRBD2. Germline values: CDR1 SGDLS, CDR2 YYNGEE. Trimming cost V 0 bases and J 2 bases; bases outside gene matches: 4. The CDR3 is 16 residues long. Filled out from reference TRBV9 and TRBJ2-5, the complete variable domain reads DSGVTQTPKHLITATGQRVTLRCSPRSGDLSVYWYQQSLDQGLQFLIQYYNGEERAKGNILERFSAQQFPDLHSELNLSSLELGDSALYFCASSVAKLAGQETQYFGPGTRLLVL.

The rearrangement uses TRBV10-1 and TRBJ1-2, with 8 nucleotides matching TRBD1. CDR3 length: 13 amino acids. The V gene end was trimmed by 4 bases and the J gene end by 6 bases; junction bases not matched to a gene: 4. From germline, CDR1 is WNHNN and CDR2 SYGVQD (reference sequence). The chain's CDR3 is CASSAPGQDGYTF. For the CDR3, the DNA is TGCGCCAGCAGTGCCCCGGGACAGGATGGCTACACCTTC.